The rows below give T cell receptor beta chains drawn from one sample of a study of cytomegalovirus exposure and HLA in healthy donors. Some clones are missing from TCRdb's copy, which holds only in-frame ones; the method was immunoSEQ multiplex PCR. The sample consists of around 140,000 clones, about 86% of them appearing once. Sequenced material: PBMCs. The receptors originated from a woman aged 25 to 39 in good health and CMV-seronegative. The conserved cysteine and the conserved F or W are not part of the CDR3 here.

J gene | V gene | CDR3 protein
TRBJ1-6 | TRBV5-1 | ASSITGHDNSPLH
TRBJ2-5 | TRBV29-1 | SVKQGQETQY
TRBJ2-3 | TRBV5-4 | ASRPRRLAESTDTQY
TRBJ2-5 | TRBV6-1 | ASTLGTSGGTQY
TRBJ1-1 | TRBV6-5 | ASSYGTGGYTEAF
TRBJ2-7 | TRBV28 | ASSPQFGSRREQY
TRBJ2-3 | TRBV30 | AWSGGTRGEY
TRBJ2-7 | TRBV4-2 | ASSQGTSSYEQY
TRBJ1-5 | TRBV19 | ASSISQGRTDQPQH
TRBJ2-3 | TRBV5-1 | ASSLSTGSTDTQY
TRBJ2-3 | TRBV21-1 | ASLGLLVGKTDTQY
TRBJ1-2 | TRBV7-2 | ASSPTAAERGYT